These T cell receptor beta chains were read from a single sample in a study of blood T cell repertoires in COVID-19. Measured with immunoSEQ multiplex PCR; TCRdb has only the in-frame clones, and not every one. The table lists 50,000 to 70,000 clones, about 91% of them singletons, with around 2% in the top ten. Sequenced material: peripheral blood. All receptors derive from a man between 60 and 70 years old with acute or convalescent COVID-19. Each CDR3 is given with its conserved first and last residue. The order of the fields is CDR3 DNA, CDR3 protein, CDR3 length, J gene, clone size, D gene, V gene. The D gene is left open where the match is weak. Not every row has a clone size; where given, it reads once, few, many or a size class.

cdr3_nt: TGTGCCAGCAGTGATTGGCAGACTAATGAAAAACTGTTTTTT; cdr3_aa: CASSDWQTNEKLFF; cdr3_length: 14; j_call: TRBJ1-4; clone_size: few; d_call: .; v_call: TRBV6-1
cdr3_nt: TGTGCCAGCAGTTTATCCAGACTAGCGGGCTCCTACAATGAGCAGTTCTTC; cdr3_aa: CASSLSRLAGSYNEQFF; cdr3_length: 17; j_call: TRBJ2-1; clone_size: .; d_call: TRBD2; v_call: TRBV27
cdr3_nt: TGTGCCAGTAGTGCGGGCAAAGCCGGGGAGCTGTTTTTT; cdr3_aa: CASSAGKAGELFF; cdr3_length: 13; j_call: TRBJ2-2; clone_size: .; d_call: .; v_call: TRBV19
cdr3_nt: TGTGCCAGCAGCCAAGATGGAACGACTAGCGGGAGCCACGGGGACGAGCAGTACTTC; cdr3_aa: CASSQDGTTSGSHGDEQYF; cdr3_length: 19; j_call: TRBJ2-7; clone_size: .; d_call: TRBD2; v_call: TRBV4-2
cdr3_nt: TGTGCCAGCAGTTACCCAACAGGGCGACTGTTTTTT; cdr3_aa: CASSYPTGRLFF; cdr3_length: 12; j_call: TRBJ1-4; clone_size: .; d_call: .; v_call: TRBV6-2/TRBV6-3
cdr3_nt: TGTGCCAGCAGCGCTACGGACAGATTACTATGGAGCTTC; cdr3_aa: CASSATDRLLWSF; cdr3_length: 13; j_call: TRBJ1-2; clone_size: .; d_call: .; v_call: TRBV4-2
cdr3_nt: TGTGCCAGCAGCACCCTAGCGGGAGCCTTAGAGACCCAGTACTTC; cdr3_aa: CASSTLAGALETQYF; cdr3_length: 15; j_call: TRBJ2-5; clone_size: .; d_call: TRBD2; v_call: TRBV13
cdr3_nt: TGTGCCAGCAGCTGGAGCGGAGTCACCGGGGAGCTGTTTTTT; cdr3_aa: CASSWSGVTGELFF; cdr3_length: 14; j_call: TRBJ2-2; clone_size: .; d_call: .; v_call: TRBV7-2
cdr3_nt: TGTGCCAGCAGCGCCGACGGGATGGCTGGAAACACCATATATTTT; cdr3_aa: CASSADGMAGNTIYF; cdr3_length: 15; j_call: TRBJ1-3; clone_size: .; d_call: .; v_call: TRBV11-1
cdr3_nt: TGTGCCAGCAGCCCGAGGAGGGCGGACACTGAAGCTTTCTTT; cdr3_aa: CASSPRRADTEAFF; cdr3_length: 14; j_call: TRBJ1-1; clone_size: .; d_call: .; v_call: TRBV7-2
cdr3_nt: TGTGCCACCAGTGACCCTGGACTAGCGGGAGGCTATGAGCAGTTCTTC; cdr3_aa: CATSDPGLAGGYEQFF; cdr3_length: 16; j_call: TRBJ2-1; clone_size: few; d_call: TRBD2; v_call: TRBV24-1
cdr3_nt: TGTGCCTGGAGTGATGGTGCGGGGTTAGGCCAGTACTTC; cdr3_aa: CAWSDGAGLGQYF; cdr3_length: 13; j_call: TRBJ2-5; clone_size: .; d_call: .; v_call: TRBV30
cdr3_nt: TGTGCCACCTCTCAGGGAGGGGCCCAGTTCTTC; cdr3_aa: CATSQGGAQFF; cdr3_length: 11; j_call: TRBJ2-1; clone_size: .; d_call: TRBD2; v_call: TRBV24-1
cdr3_nt: TGTGCCAGCAGCCGAGGGACTAGCGGGAATCCGGGTGAGCAGTTCTTC; cdr3_aa: CASSRGTSGNPGEQFF; cdr3_length: 16; j_call: TRBJ2-1; clone_size: .; d_call: TRBD2; v_call: TRBV6-2/TRBV6-3
cdr3_nt: TGCGCCAGCAGTAAAGGGACAGAAAATCAGCCCCAGCATTTT; cdr3_aa: CASSKGTENQPQHF; cdr3_length: 14; j_call: TRBJ1-5; clone_size: .; d_call: TRBD1; v_call: TRBV10-1
cdr3_nt: TGTGCCAGTAGTATCTCAGGGACAGCCAACACCGGGGAGCTGTTTTTT; cdr3_aa: CASSISGTANTGELFF; cdr3_length: 16; j_call: TRBJ2-2; clone_size: .; d_call: TRBD1; v_call: TRBV19
cdr3_nt: TGTGCCAGCAGCCCAGGACTAGCGGTCTCCTACGAGCAGTACTTC; cdr3_aa: CASSPGLAVSYEQYF; cdr3_length: 15; j_call: TRBJ2-7; clone_size: .; d_call: TRBD2; v_call: TRBV14
cdr3_nt: TGTGCCTGGAGTGTTGTGACAGGGGACCTTGCTTTCTTT; cdr3_aa: CAWSVVTGDLAFF; cdr3_length: 13; j_call: TRBJ1-1; clone_size: .; d_call: TRBD1; v_call: TRBV30
cdr3_nt: TGTGCCAGCAGTTCCCGAGAAGCCGGGACAGAGTCCGAGCAGTACTTC; cdr3_aa: CASSSREAGTESEQYF; cdr3_length: 16; j_call: TRBJ2-7; clone_size: .; d_call: TRBD1; v_call: TRBV7-2
cdr3_nt: TGCAGCGTTGAACGGACAGGGGGCTTTGAGCAGTTCTTC; cdr3_aa: CSVERTGGFEQFF; cdr3_length: 13; j_call: TRBJ2-1; clone_size: few; d_call: TRBD1; v_call: TRBV29-1
cdr3_nt: TGTGCTAGTGGTTTGGGTAGTCAGCCCCAGCATTTT; cdr3_aa: CASGLGSQPQHF; cdr3_length: 12; j_call: TRBJ1-5; clone_size: .; d_call: .; v_call: TRBV12-5
cdr3_nt: TGTGCCAGCAGCTTAGGGGTATTAGGGCGTTCCCGGGGGGTTGACTATGGCTACACCTTC; cdr3_aa: CASSLGVLGRSRGVDYGYTF; cdr3_length: 20; j_call: TRBJ1-2; clone_size: .; d_call: .; v_call: TRBV7-8
cdr3_nt: TGTGCCAGCAGCATGGAGGGGTCGAGCACTGAGGATACGCAGTATTTT; cdr3_aa: CASSMEGSSTEDTQYF; cdr3_length: 16; j_call: TRBJ2-3; clone_size: .; d_call: .; v_call: TRBV5-8
cdr3_nt: TGTGCCAGCAGCTTAGATGTAGCGGGAGCAGATACGCAGTATTTT; cdr3_aa: CASSLDVAGADTQYF; cdr3_length: 15; j_call: TRBJ2-3; clone_size: .; d_call: TRBD2; v_call: TRBV7-9
cdr3_nt: TGTGCCTGGGACAGGAACAACAATGAGCAGTTCTTC; cdr3_aa: CAWDRNNNEQFF; cdr3_length: 12; j_call: TRBJ2-1; clone_size: .; d_call: .; v_call: TRBV30
cdr3_nt: TGCGCCAGCAGCCCCGAGGGGGCTTCCGACTATGGCTACACCTTC; cdr3_aa: CASSPEGASDYGYTF; cdr3_length: 15; j_call: TRBJ1-2; clone_size: .; d_call: TRBD1; v_call: TRBV5-1